These 5 T cell receptor beta chains share one sample of origin, sequenced in a study of identical twins. In TCRdb, the 5' RACE reads were re-called with MiXCR into one record per CDR3 protein. The sample carries hundreds of thousands of distinct CDR3 sequences, about 20% recorded once. This sample was shared with a second study, whose subject was T cells expressing NK-cell markers.

Sequenced sample: PBMCs. The receptors here all came from a woman aged 18-29 years in good health.

The J gene is TRBJ2-3, the V gene TRBV4-3; 7 bases are shared with TRBD1. This CDR3 spans 16 amino acids. Losses at the gene ends were 1 base for V and 3 bases for J; bases not matched to a gene: 7. CDR1 is LGHNA, CDR2 YSLEER, per germline. The CDR3 here is CASSQAGGMWTDTQYF. The CDR3 coding sequence is TGCGCCAGCAGCCAAGCAGGGGGTATGTGGACAGATACGCAGTATTTT.

This clonotype has just a few counts. The rearrangement joins TRBV10-3 to TRBJ2-2; perhaps TRBD2 as D (6 bases). The CDR3 runs 14 residues. Germline values: CDR1 ENHRY, CDR2 SYGVKD. Trimming left V 11 bases short and J 7 bases short, with 20 bases between. The CDR3 region is CASGGPGRSGELFF. Here the CDR3 DNA reads TGTGCCTCCGGCGGTCCGGGGAGGAGCGGGGAGCTGTTTTTT.

V gene TRBV4-3 combines with J gene TRBJ2-7; tentatively, D is TRBD1 or TRBD2 (5 bases each). The CDR3 runs 17 residues. Trimming left V 3 bases short and J 7 bases short, with 25 bases between. Germline-derived CDR1 and CDR2 are LGHNA and YSLEER. The CDR3 region is CASSHGITNRGPREQYF. The CDR3 DNA is TGCGCCAGCAGCCACGGAATTACGAACCGGGGCCCACGAGAGCAGTACTTC.

The chain recombines TRBV18 with TRBJ2-7; 8 nucleotides agree with TRBD2. CDR3 length: 14 residues. J lost 3 bases, V lost 3 bases, and 4 bases had no gene match. Germline V gene sequence: CDR1 KGHSH, CDR2 LQKENI. CDR3 residues: CASSPGLVGYEQYF. CDR3 nucleotides: TGTGCCAGCTCACCGGGACTAGTAGGCTACGAGCAGTACTTC.

The V and J genes are TRBV12-3 or TRBV12-4 and TRBJ2-1, with 10 bases identical to TRBD2. This CDR3 has 15 amino acids. The junction had 6 bases not matched to a gene; V was cut back by 3 bases and J by 7 bases. CDR3 sequence reads: CASSFSASGSNEQFF. The CDR3 region has the DNA TGTGCCAGCAGTTTCTCGGCTAGCGGGAGTAATGAGCAGTTCTTC.